What follows describes a single T cell receptor beta chain. This sample was included in a study of T cells after yellow fever vaccination. The 5'RACE template-switching step produced TCR cDNA and added a universal primer site and UMIs. One entry per CDR3 protein results from TCRdb running MiXCR on the 5' RACE reads. The sample holds under 300,000 distinct CDR3 sequences, about an eighth seen once. This CDR3 comprises 12 residues. V lost 7 bases, J lost 15 bases, and 11 bases stayed unmatched. The TCR comes from a man in his thirties or forties who received the YFV17D yellow fever vaccine. V usage is TRBV12-3 or TRBV12-4 and J usage is TRBJ2-1; 8 bases line up with TRBD1. Source: CD4+ T cells sorted from PBMCs, taken 45 days after the yellow fever booster vaccination. The CDR3 spells CASTSRQGAVFF. CDR3 DNA sequence: TGTGCCAGCACCTCCAGGCAGGGGGCCGTGTTCTTC.